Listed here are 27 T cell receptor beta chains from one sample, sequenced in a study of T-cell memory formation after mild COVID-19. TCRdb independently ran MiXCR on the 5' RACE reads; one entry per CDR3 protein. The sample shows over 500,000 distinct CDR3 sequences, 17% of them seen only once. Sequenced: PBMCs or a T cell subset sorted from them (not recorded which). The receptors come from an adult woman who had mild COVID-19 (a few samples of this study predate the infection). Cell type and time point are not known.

The chain's CDR3 is CASSLALELIGYTF. In DNA form, the CDR3 reads TGTGCCAGCAGCTTAGCGCTCGAACTGATAGGCTACACCTTC. The chain uses TRBV7-9 and TRBJ1-2, with D hard to call. The germline CDR1 and CDR2 sequences are SEHNR and FQNEAQ (reference sequence). CDR3 length: 14 residues. V lost 0 bases and J lost 8, with 13 bases in between.

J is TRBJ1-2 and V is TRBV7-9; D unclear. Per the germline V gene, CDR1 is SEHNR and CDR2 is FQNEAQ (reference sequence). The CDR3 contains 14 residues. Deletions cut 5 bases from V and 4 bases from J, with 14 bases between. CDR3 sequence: CASSPAALVYGYTF. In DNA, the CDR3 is TGTGCCAGCAGCCCCGCGGCTTTGGTCTATGGCTACACCTTC.

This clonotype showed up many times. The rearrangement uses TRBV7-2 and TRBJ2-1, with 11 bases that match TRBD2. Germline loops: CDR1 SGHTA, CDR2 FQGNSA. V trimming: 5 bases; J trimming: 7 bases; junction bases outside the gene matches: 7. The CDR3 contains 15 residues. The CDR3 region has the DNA TGTGCCAGCAGCGGGGGACTAGCGGCCTCAAATGAGCAGTTCTTC. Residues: CASSGGLAASNEQFF.

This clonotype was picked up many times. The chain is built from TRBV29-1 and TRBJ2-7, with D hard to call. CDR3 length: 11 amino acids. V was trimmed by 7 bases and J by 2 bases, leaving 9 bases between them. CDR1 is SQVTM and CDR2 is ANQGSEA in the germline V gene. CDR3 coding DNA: TGCAGCGCCATTAAAACCTACGAGCAGTACTTC. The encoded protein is CSAIKTYEQYF.

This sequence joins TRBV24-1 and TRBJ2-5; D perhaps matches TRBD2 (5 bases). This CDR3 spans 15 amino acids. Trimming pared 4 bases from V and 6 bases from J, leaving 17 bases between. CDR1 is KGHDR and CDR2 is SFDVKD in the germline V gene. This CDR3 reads CATSDPLVSGKTQYF. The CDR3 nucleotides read TGTGCCACCAGTGACCCTCTTGTCAGCGGCAAGACCCAGTACTTC.

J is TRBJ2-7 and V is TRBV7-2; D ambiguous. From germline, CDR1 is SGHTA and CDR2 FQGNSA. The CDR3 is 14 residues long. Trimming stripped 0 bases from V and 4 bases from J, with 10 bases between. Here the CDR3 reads CASSLAGYKYEQYF. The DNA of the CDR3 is TGTGCCAGCAGCTTAGCGGGGTATAAGTACGAGCAGTACTTC.

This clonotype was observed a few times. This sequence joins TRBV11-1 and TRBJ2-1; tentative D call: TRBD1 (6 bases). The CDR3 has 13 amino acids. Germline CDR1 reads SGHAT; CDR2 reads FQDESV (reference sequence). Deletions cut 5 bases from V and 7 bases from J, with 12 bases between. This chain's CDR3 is CASSPAGVNEQFF. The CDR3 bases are TGTGCCAGCAGCCCCGCAGGGGTGAATGAGCAGTTCTTC.

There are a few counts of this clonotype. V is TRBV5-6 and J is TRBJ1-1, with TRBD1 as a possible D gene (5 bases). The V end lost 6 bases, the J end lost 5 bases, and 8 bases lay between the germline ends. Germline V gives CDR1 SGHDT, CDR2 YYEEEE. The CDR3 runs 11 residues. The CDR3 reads CASNRGTEAFF. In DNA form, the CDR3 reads TGTGCCAGCAATCGGGGGACTGAAGCTTTCTTT.

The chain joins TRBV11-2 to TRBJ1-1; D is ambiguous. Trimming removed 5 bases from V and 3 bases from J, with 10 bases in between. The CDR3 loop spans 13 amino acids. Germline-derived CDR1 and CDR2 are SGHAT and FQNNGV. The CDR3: CASSTWTDTEAFF. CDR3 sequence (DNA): TGTGCCAGCAGCACCTGGACGGACACTGAAGCTTTCTTT.

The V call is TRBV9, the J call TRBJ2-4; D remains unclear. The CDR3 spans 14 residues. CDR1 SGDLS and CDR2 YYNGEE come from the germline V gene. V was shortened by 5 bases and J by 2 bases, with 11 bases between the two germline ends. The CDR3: CASSPGVSKNIQYF. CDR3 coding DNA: TGTGCCAGCAGTCCTGGCGTATCCAAAAACATTCAGTACTTC.

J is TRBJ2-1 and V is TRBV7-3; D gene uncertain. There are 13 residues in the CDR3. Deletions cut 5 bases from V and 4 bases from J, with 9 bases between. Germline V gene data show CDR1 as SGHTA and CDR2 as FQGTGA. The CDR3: CASSNSEYNEQFF. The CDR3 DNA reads TGTGCCAGCAGCAATTCAGAGTACAATGAGCAGTTCTTC.

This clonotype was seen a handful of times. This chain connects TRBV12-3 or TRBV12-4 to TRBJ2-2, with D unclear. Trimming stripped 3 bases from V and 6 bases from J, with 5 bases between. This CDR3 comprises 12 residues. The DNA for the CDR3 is TGTGCCAGCAGTTTTGGGGCCGGGGAGCTGTTTTTT. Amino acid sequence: CASSFGAGELFF.

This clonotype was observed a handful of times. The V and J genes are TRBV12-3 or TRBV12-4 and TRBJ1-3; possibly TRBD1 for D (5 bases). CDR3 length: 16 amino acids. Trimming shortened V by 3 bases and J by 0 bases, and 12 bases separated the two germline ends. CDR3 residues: CASSFRDLGSGNTIYF. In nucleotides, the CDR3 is TGTGCCAGCAGTTTTCGGGACCTGGGCTCTGGAAACACCATATATTTT.

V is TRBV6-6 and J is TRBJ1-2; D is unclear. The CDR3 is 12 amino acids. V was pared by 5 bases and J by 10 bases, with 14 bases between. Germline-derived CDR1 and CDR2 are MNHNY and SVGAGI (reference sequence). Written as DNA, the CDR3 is TGTGCCAGCAGTCTCGACTTGGTAAACTACACCTTC. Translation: CASSLDLVNYTF.

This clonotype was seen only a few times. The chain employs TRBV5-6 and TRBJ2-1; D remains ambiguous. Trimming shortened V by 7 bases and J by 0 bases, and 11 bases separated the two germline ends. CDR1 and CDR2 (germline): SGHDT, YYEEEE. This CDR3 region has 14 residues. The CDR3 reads CASRTRSSYNEQFF. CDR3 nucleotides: TGTGCCAGCCGGACGCGAAGCTCCTACAATGAGCAGTTCTTC.

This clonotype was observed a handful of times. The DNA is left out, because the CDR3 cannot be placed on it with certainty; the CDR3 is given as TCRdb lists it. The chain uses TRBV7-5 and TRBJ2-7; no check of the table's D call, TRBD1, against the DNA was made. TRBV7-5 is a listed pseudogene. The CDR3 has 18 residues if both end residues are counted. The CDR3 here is CISVPEAPARDRDYEQYF.

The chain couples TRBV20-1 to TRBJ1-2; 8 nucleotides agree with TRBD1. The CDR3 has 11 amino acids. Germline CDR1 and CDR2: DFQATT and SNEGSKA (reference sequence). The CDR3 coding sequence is TGCAGGGCAGGGGGCTACTATGGCTACACCTTC. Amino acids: CRAGGYYGYTF.

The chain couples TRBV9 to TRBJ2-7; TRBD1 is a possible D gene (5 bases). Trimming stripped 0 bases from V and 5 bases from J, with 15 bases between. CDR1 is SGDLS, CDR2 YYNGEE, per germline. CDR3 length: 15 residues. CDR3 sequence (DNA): TGTGCCAGCAGCGTAGGTGGTTACGGCAGGGACGAGCAGTACTTC. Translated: CASSVGGYGRDEQYF.

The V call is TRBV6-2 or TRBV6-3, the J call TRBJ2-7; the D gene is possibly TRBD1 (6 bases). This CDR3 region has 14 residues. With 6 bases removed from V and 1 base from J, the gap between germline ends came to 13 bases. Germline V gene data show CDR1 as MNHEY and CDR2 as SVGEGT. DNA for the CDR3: TGTGCCAGCAGAAACGGGACACTTTCCTACGAGCAGTACTTC. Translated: CASRNGTLSYEQYF.

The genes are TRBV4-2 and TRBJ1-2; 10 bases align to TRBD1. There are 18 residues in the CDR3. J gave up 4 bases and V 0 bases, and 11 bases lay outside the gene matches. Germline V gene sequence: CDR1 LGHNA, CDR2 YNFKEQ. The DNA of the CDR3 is TGTGCCAGCAGCCAAGAGAGGCGGACAGGGGGGGACCTCTATGGCTACACCTTC. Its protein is CASSQERRTGGDLYGYTF.

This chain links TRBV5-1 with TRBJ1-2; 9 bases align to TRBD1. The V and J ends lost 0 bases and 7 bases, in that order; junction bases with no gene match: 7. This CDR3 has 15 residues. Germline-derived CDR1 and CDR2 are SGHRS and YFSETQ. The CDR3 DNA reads TGCGCCAGCAGCTTGGACGGACAGGGGCGCGTTGGCTACACCTTC. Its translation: CASSLDGQGRVGYTF.

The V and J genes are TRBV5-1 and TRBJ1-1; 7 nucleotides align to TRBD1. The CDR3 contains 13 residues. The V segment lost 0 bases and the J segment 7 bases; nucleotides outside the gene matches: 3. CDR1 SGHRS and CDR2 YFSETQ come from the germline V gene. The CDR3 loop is CASSLAGGYEAFF. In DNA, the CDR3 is TGCGCCAGCAGCTTGGCAGGGGGATATGAAGCTTTCTTT.

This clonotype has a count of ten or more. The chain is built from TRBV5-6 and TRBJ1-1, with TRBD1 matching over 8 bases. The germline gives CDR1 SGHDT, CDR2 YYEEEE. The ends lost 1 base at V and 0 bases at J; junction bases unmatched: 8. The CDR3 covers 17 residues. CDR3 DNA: TGTGCCAGCAGCTTGCCGGGACAGGAGGTTATGAACACTGAAGCTTTCTTT. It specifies CASSLPGQEVMNTEAFF. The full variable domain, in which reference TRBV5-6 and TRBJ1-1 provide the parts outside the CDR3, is DAGVTQSPTHLIKTRGQQVTLRCSPKSGHDTVSWYQQALGQGPQFIFQYYEEEERQRGNFPDRFSGHQFPNYSSELNVNALLLGDSALYLCASSLPGQEVMNTEAFFGQGTRLTVV.

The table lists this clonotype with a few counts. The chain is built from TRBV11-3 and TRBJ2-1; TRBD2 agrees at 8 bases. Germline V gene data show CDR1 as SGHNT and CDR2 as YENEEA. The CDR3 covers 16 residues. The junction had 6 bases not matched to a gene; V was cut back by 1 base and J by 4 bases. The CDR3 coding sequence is TGTGCCAGCAGCTTAGGAGGAGCGGGAGTTTACAATGAGCAGTTCTTC. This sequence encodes CASSLGGAGVYNEQFF.

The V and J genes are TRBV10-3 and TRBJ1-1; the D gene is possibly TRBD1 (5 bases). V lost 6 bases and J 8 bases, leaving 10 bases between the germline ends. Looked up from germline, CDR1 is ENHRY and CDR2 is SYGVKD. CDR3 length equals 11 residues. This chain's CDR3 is CAIRGDGEAFF. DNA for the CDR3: TGTGCCATCAGGGGGGACGGGGAAGCTTTCTTT.

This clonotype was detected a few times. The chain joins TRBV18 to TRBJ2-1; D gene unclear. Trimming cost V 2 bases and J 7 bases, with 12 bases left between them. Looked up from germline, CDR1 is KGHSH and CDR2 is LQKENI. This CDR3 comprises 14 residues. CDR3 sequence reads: CASSPETRQNEQFF. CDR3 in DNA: TGTGCCAGCTCACCAGAAACCCGCCAAAATGAGCAGTTCTTC.

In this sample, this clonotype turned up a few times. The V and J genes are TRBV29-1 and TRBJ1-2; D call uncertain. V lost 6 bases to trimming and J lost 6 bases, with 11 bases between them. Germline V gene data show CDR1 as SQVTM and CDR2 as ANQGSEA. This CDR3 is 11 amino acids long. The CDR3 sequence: CSVVLRDGYTF. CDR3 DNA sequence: TGCAGCGTCGTGTTACGGGATGGCTACACCTTC.